The TCR beta chain described here comes from a study of T-cell memory formation after mild COVID-19. The germline gives CDR1 LGHNA, CDR2 YSLEER. Trimming stripped 4 bases from V and 8 bases from J, with 20 bases between. The CDR3 runs to 15 residues. This clonotype was observed a handful of times. TCRdb used MiXCR to reprocess the 5' RACE reads, holding one entry per CDR3 protein. The table has roughly 280,000 distinct CDR3 sequences, 15% to 20% seen once. The chain recombines TRBV4-3 with TRBJ1-2; possible D gene TRBD1, 6 bases. Sequencing was done on a sample of PBMCs or a T cell subset sorted from them (not recorded which). The origin of this receptor is a man younger than 35 who had mild COVID-19 (a few samples of this study predate the infection). Cell type and time point are not known. The CDR3 DNA sequence: TGCGCCAGCAGCCTAGGGAGTGGGGGCGGTGGCGGCTACACCTTC. The encoded protein is CASSLGSGGGGGYTF.